One and the same sample provided the 25 T cell receptor beta chains below, sequenced in a study of T cell repertoires in cytomegalovirus infection. TCRdb re-analysed the reads in MiXCR, keeping a single row per CDR3 protein. The sample has hundreds of thousands of distinct CDR3 sequences; over 15% are singletons. The sample was PBMCs. The origin of the receptors is a human donor in good health (CMV status not recorded). Some clones in this sample may be carry-over from other donors' samples.

The V call is TRBV12-3 or TRBV12-4, the J call TRBJ2-5; weak D call: TRBD1 (6 bases). V was cut by 8 bases and J by 5 bases, with 21 bases left in between. The CDR3 is made up of 15 amino acids. In DNA form, the CDR3 reads TGTGCCAGCCGCCCCACGACAGGTCTGAGGGAGACCCAGTACTTC. Encoded protein: CASRPTTGLRETQYF.

This clonotype was observed a few times. The V gene is TRBV11-2, the J gene TRBJ2-1, with a weak D call TRBD1 (6 bases). Germline V gene data show CDR1 as SGHAT and CDR2 as FQNNGV. The CDR3 spans 16 residues. The V gene lost 3 bases and the J gene lost 5 bases, with 17 bases spanning the gap. For the CDR3, the DNA is TGTGCCAGCAGCTTTCTCGCCTCAGGGGCGAACAATGAGCAGTTCTTC. Translation: CASSFLASGANNEQFF.

This chain links TRBV4-3 with TRBJ2-1, with 10 bases matching TRBD1. Germline CDR1 reads LGHNA; CDR2 reads YSLEER. The CDR3 is made up of 14 amino acids. V dropped 4 bases and J dropped 8; count of bases not matched to a gene: 5. CDR3 sequence reads: CASSPGTGVDEQFF. The CDR3 bases are TGCGCCAGCAGCCCCGGGACAGGGGTCGATGAGCAGTTCTTC.

This clonotype appeared many times. CDR3 protein: CASDFPGTGNTEAFF. As DNA, the CDR3 is TGTGCTAGTGATTTTCCCGGGACAGGGAACACTGAAGCTTTCTTT. This chain links TRBV12-5 with TRBJ1-1; TRBD1 matches at 8 bases. Germline V lookup: CDR1 LGHNT, CDR2 FRNRAP. V dropped 7 bases and J dropped 1; count of bases not matched to a gene: 8. The CDR3 length is 15 residues.

Many counts were recorded for this clonotype. The chain has TRBV7-2 and TRBJ1-2; D remains unclear. Trimming took 5 bases from V and 7 from J, leaving 11 bases between them. Germline CDR1 reads SGHTA; CDR2 reads FQGNSA. The CDR3 runs to 12 residues. The CDR3 loop is CASSRGQVGYTF. CDR3 DNA sequence: TGTGCCAGCAGCCGCGGGCAAGTTGGCTACACCTTC.

In this sample, this clonotype turned up many times. The chain carries TRBV7-2 and TRBJ1-2; D is possibly TRBD1 (5 bases). CDR1 and CDR2 (germline): SGHTA, FQGNSA. V was clipped by 6 bases and J by 4 bases, with 18 bases between them. The length of the CDR3 is 15 residues. CDR3 in DNA: TGTGCCAGCAGTCTCCCGCCGGGGACGGGCTATGGCTACACCTTC. Encoded protein: CASSLPPGTGYGYTF.

The CDR3 nucleotides are TGCGCCAGCAGCTTCGCAGGGGCCCAAGAGACCCAGTACTTC. Residues: CASSFAGAQETQYF. The chain recombines TRBV5-1 with TRBJ2-5; D is possibly TRBD1 (6 bases). The CDR3 is 14 residues long. The V gene lost 2 bases and the J gene lost 1 base, with 9 bases spanning the gap. The V gene's germline CDR1 is SGHRS and CDR2 YFSETQ.

This clonotype appeared many times. The chain couples TRBV7-2 to TRBJ2-3; a weak D match, TRBD1 (6 bases). Germline V gives CDR1 SGHTA, CDR2 FQGNSA. Trimming removed 5 bases at V and 6 bases at J, with 18 bases between. The CDR3 consists of 15 residues. CDR3 amino acids: CASSGAGTQGDTQYF. CDR3 coding DNA: TGTGCCAGCAGCGGAGCCGGGACGCAGGGGGATACGCAGTATTTT.

The rearrangement links TRBV19 to TRBJ1-5; D remains ambiguous. Germline CDR1 LNHDA, CDR2 SQIVND (reference sequence). Between the trimmed V and J ends, which lost 6 bases and 11 bases, there was a span of 14 bases. This CDR3 has 12 amino acids. CDR3 sequence reads: CASSPRRAAQHF. DNA for the CDR3: TGTGCCAGTAGCCCCCGGCGCGCGGCCCAGCATTTT. The full variable domain, rest sourced from reference TRBV19 and TRBJ1-5, is DGGITQSPKYLFRKEGQNVTLSCEQNLNHDAMYWYRQDPGQGLRLIYYSQIVNDFQKGDIAEGYSVSREKKESFPLTVTSAQKNPTAFYLCASSPRRAAQHFGDGTRLSIL.

This sequence joins TRBV7-2 and TRBJ2-2; unclear D gene. The CDR3 runs 17 residues. V dropped 1 base and J dropped 5 bases, with 17 bases sitting between them. The germline CDR1 and CDR2 sequences are SGHTA and FQGNSA. CDR3 region: CASSLVLGWMDTGELFF. DNA of the CDR3: TGTGCCAGCAGCTTAGTACTGGGATGGATGGATACCGGGGAGCTGTTTTTT.

V is TRBV19 and J is TRBJ1-4; D not resolved. Germline loops: CDR1 LNHDA, CDR2 SQIVND (reference sequence). The CDR3 has 14 residues. V lost 6 bases, J lost 5 bases, and 13 bases lay in between. The CDR3: CASSQAGVNEKLFF. In DNA, the CDR3 is TGTGCCAGTAGCCAGGCCGGGGTCAATGAAAAACTGTTTTTT.

The rearrangement joins TRBV7-2 to TRBJ1-2; 8 bases are shared with TRBD1. V was clipped by 3 bases and J by 6 bases; unmatched bases: 6. The germline gives CDR1 SGHTA, CDR2 FQGNSA. The CDR3 has 14 residues. The CDR3 nucleotides read TGTGCCAGCAGCTTGGACAGGGCCCGGGATGGCTACACCTTC. It codes for CASSLDRARDGYTF. The variable domain in full, completed from reference TRBV7-2 and TRBJ1-2, reads GAGVSQSPSNKVTEKGKDVELRCDPISGHTALYWYRQSLGQGLEFLIYFQGNSAPDKSGLPSDRFSAERTGGSVSTLTIQRTQQEDSAVYLCASSLDRARDGYTFGSGTRLTVV.

CDR3 DNA: TGTGCCAGCAGCCCGGACAGGGGTGAAAAACTGTTTTTT. Protein product: CASSPDRGEKLFF. The chain combines TRBV5-5 with TRBJ1-4; 9 nucleotides align to TRBD1. Germline V gives CDR1 SGHKS, CDR2 YYEKEE (reference sequence). J lost 7 bases, V lost 4 bases, and 2 bases had no gene match. The CDR3 loop spans 13 amino acids. Full variable domain (outside the CDR3, taken from reference TRBV5-5 and TRBJ1-4): DAGVTQSPTHLIKTRGQQVTLRCSPISGHKSVSWYQQVLGQGPQFIFQYYEKEERGRGNFPDRFSARQFPNYSSELNVNALLLGDSALYLCASSPDRGEKLFFGSGTQLSVL.

V and J are TRBV15 and TRBJ1-5, with 8 nucleotides matching TRBD1. The CDR3 has 14 amino acids. CDR1 and CDR2 from the germline V gene are LNHNV and YYDKDF (reference sequence). V dropped 4 bases and J dropped 5; count of bases not matched to a gene: 4. The CDR3 sequence: CATSKDRAYQPQHF. The CDR3, as DNA: TGTGCCACCAGCAAGGACAGGGCCTATCAGCCCCAGCATTTT. Based on the CDR3 plus reference TRBV15 and TRBJ1-5, the full variable domain is DAMVIQNPRYQVTQFGKPVTLSCSQTLNHNVMYWYQQKSSQAPKLLFHYYDKDFNNEADTPDNFQSRRPNTSFCFLDIRSPGLGDTAMYLCATSKDRAYQPQHFGDGTRLSIL.

This clonotype was recorded many times. The chain joins TRBV6-2 or TRBV6-3 to TRBJ2-7, with 8 bases that match TRBD2. V was clipped by 8 bases and J by 2 bases; unmatched bases: 14. Looked up from germline, CDR1 is MNHEY and CDR2 is SVGEGT. CDR3 size: 16 residues. For the CDR3, the DNA is TGTGCCAGCCCTGTCTCATTCGGGAGGGACACCTACGAGCAGTACTTC. Protein sequence: CASPVSFGRDTYEQYF.

This sequence joins TRBV6-6 and TRBJ1-1; D ambiguous. Looked up from germline, CDR1 is MNHNY and CDR2 is SVGAGI (reference sequence). The CDR3 has 14 amino acids. With 3 bases removed from V and 1 base from J, the gap between germline ends came to 9 bases. Here the CDR3 reads CASSYFGENTEAFF. In DNA form, the CDR3 reads TGTGCCAGCAGTTATTTTGGGGAGAACACTGAAGCTTTCTTT.

In regard to this clonotype: A clone one base away is much larger, so this may be a read error. The V gene is TRBV7-2, the J gene TRBJ1-4; D is possibly TRBD1 (5 bases). CDR3 length equals 14 residues. Looked up from germline, CDR1 is SGHTA and CDR2 is FQGNSA. CDR3 bases: TGTGCCAGCAGCTTGGGACCTTTTAATGAAGAACTGTTTTTT. Protein sequence: CASSLGPFNEELFF. Full variable domain (rest looked up from reference TRBV7-2 and TRBJ1-4): GAGVSQSPSNKVTEKGKDVELRCDPISGHTALYWYRQSLGQGLEFLIYFQGNSAPDKSGLPSDRFSAERTGGSVSTLTIQRTQQEDSAVYLCASSLGPFNEELFFGSGTQLSVL.

This clonotype was recorded many times. The gene calls are TRBV7-2 and TRBJ2-1; 9 positions match TRBD1. Looked up from germline, CDR1 is SGHTA and CDR2 is FQGNSA. V shed 5 bases and J 6 bases; nucleotides not matched to a gene: 5. CDR3 size: 14 residues. The CDR3 region has the DNA TGTGCCAGCAGCCCACAGGGGGCCGGCAATGAGCAGTTCTTC. This gives the protein CASSPQGAGNEQFF.

This clonotype was seen more than once but under ten times. The V gene is TRBV11-2, the J gene TRBJ2-5; 7 bases fit TRBD1. The CDR3 runs to 14 residues. V lost 9 bases and J lost 4; bases outside the gene matches: 11. Germline V gene lookup returns CDR1 SGHAT and CDR2 FQNNGV. CDR3 DNA sequence: TGTGCCAGTACGAGGGGGCCGGGATCAGAGACCCAGTACTTC. Amino acid sequence: CASTRGPGSETQYF.

The V gene is TRBV7-9, the J gene TRBJ2-1; D not certain. The CDR3 covers 14 residues. The germline CDR1 and CDR2 sequences are SEHNR and FQNEAQ (reference sequence). The ends were cut back, 5 bases at V and 9 bases at J, with 17 bases in the middle. The CDR3 sequence is CASSHWVEVVEQFF. For the CDR3, the DNA is TGTGCCAGCAGCCATTGGGTAGAAGTTGTTGAGCAGTTCTTC.

There are a few counts of this clonotype. The chain combines TRBV11-3 with TRBJ2-2, with a possible D match to TRBD2 (5 bases). Germline values: CDR1 SGHNT, CDR2 YENEEA. Trimming took 3 bases from V and 1 from J, leaving 6 bases between them. CDR3 size: 14 residues. CDR3 protein: CASSFGGNTGELFF. Here the CDR3 DNA reads TGTGCCAGCAGCTTCGGAGGGAACACCGGGGAGCTGTTTTTT.

Many counts were recorded for this clonotype. This chain's CDR3 is CASSSPERWQPQHF. CDR3 DNA: TGTGCCAGCAGCTCCCCGGAGAGGTGGCAGCCCCAGCATTTT. The rearrangement uses TRBV7-8 and TRBJ1-5; unclear D gene. Germline assignment: CDR1 SGHVS and CDR2 FQNEAQ. The CDR3 runs 14 residues. Deletions cut 4 bases from V and 7 bases from J, with 14 bases between. The full variable domain, in which reference TRBV7-8 and TRBJ1-5 provide the parts outside the CDR3, is GAGVSQSPRYKVAKRGQDVALRCDPISGHVSLFWYQQALGQGPEFLTYFQNEAQLDKSGLPSDRFFAERPEGSVSTLKIQRTQQEDSAVYLCASSSPERWQPQHFGDGTRLSIL.

The J gene is TRBJ2-1, the V gene TRBV20-1; either TRBD1 or TRBD2 may fit D (7 bases each). Trimming removed 6 bases at V and 9 bases at J, with 24 bases between. This CDR3 spans 15 amino acids. Per germline, CDR1 DFQATT and CDR2 SNEGSKA (reference sequence). In DNA, the CDR3 is TGCAGTGCCCCGGAGGGGGCGGGGGATCTCGGTGAGCAGTTCTTC. Amino acid sequence: CSAPEGAGDLGEQFF.

The chain carries TRBV5-1 and TRBJ1-2; 7 bases map to TRBD1. The trim removed 4 bases at V and 2 bases at J, leaving 8 bases unmatched. Germline V CDR1 and CDR2: SGHRS, YFSETQ. CDR3 length equals 15 residues. For the CDR3, the DNA is TGCGCCAGCAGCCGGCACGGGACAGAAAACTATGGCTACACCTTC. The encoded protein is CASSRHGTENYGYTF. Full variable domain (outside the CDR3, taken from reference TRBV5-1 and TRBJ1-2): KAGVTQTPRYLIKTRGQQVTLSCSPISGHRSVSWYQQTPGQGLQFLFEYFSETQRNKGNFPGRFSGRQFSNSRSEMNVSTLELGDSALYLCASSRHGTENYGYTFGSGTRLTVV.

This clonotype was counted a few times. The chain combines TRBV5-4 with TRBJ1-1; D possibly corresponds to TRBD1 (5 bases). The ends were cut back, 4 bases at V and 1 base at J, with 20 bases in the middle. This CDR3 has 17 amino acids. Per germline, CDR1 SGHNT and CDR2 YYREEE (reference sequence). DNA of the CDR3: TGTGCCAGCAGCACCGACAGTGTCGGTTATTGGAACACTGAAGCTTTCTTT. Translation: CASSTDSVGYWNTEAFF.